Listed below are T cell receptor beta chains from one sample, sequenced in a study of blood T cell repertoires in COVID-19. Assay used: immunoSEQ multiplex PCR; TCRdb lists only in-frame clones, some missing. The sample lists around 260,000 clones, around four fifths seen once, with approximately 10% in the top ten. Sequencing input: peripheral blood. The receptors stem from a woman in her forties or fifties who had recovered from COVID-19. Both conserved end residues are part of each CDR3. D genes are given only for firm matches. Expanded clones are given a class, and other clones once, few, many or no size at all.

j_gene,abundance,v_gene,d_gene,CDR3nt,CDR3aa
TRBJ1-1,NA,TRBV5-6,NA,TGTGCCAGCAGCTTACCAAACCGACAGGTGAACACTGAAGCTTTCTTT,CASSLPNRQVNTEAFF
TRBJ1-3,NA,TRBV6-2/TRBV6-3,NA,TGTGCCAGCAGTCAGGCCACCTCTGGAAACACCATATATTTT,CASSQATSGNTIYF
TRBJ2-7,NA,TRBV7-2,TRBD1,TGTGCCAGCAGCCGACAGGGGGACTACGAGCAGTACTTC,CASSRQGDYEQYF
TRBJ1-4,NA,TRBV6-2/TRBV6-3,TRBD1,TGTGCCAGCAGTCGCCCGGGACAGGGGAGCGAAAAACTGTTTTTT,CASSRPGQGSEKLFF
TRBJ1-2,NA,TRBV15,TRBD1,TGTGCCACCAGCAGAGAAGCCCTGGGACAGGAGAACTATGGCTACACCTTC,CATSREALGQENYGYTF
TRBJ2-1,NA,TRBV5-1,TRBD1,TGCGCCAGCAGCCAGGCCGGACAGGGGGCTAATGAGCAGTTCTTC,CASSQAGQGANEQFF
TRBJ2-7,NA,TRBV11-2,NA,TGTGCCAGCAGCCCCCGGGACAACTACTACGAGCAGTACTTC,CASSPRDNYYEQYF
TRBJ2-2,NA,TRBV7-3,NA,TGTGCCAGCACCCCAGGCATAGCGGAGTCCACCGGGGAGCTGTTTTTT,CASTPGIAESTGELFF
TRBJ1-3,NA,TRBV7-2,NA,TGTGCCAGCAGCTTAGCGGGCAGTTTATATGGAAACACCATATATTTT,CASSLAGSLYGNTIYF
TRBJ1-1,NA,TRBV29-1,TRBD1,TGCAGCGCAGACGGGGGACAGGGGGTAACTGAAGCTTTCTTT,CSADGGQGVTEAFF
TRBJ1-3,few,TRBV4-2,NA,TGTGCCAGCAGCCAAGATCGAGGCGGGAGCTCTGGAAACACCATATATTTT,CASSQDRGGSSGNTIYF
TRBJ2-7,NA,TRBV7-2,TRBD1,TGTGCCAGCAGCTTAGGTGGGACAGGGGCCACCTACGAGCAGTACTTC,CASSLGGTGATYEQYF
TRBJ2-1,NA,TRBV10-3,NA,TGTGCCATCAGCAGCGGACTAAACAATGAGCAGTTCTTC,CAISSGLNNEQFF
TRBJ1-1,NA,TRBV5-1,TRBD1,TGCGCCAGCAGCCCACGGACAGGGGGCCGAGCTTTCTTT,CASSPRTGGRAFF
TRBJ2-2,NA,TRBV9,NA,TGTGCCAGCAGCGTAGTTTCCGAGGCGAACACCGGGGAGCTGTTTTTT,CASSVVSEANTGELFF
TRBJ2-2,NA,TRBV19,NA,TGTGCCAGTACGGTCGGGATAAACACCGGGGAGCTGTTTTTT,CASTVGINTGELFF
TRBJ2-3,NA,TRBV28,NA,TGTGCCAGCAGTTTAGGTTCAGGTTTCACTAGCACAGATACGCAGTATTTT,CASSLGSGFTSTDTQYF
TRBJ1-2,NA,TRBV6-1,TRBD1,TGTGCCAGCAGTGAAAGGGACAGGGCGGCTAACTATGGCTACACCTTC,CASSERDRAANYGYTF
TRBJ1-1,NA,TRBV21-1,NA,TGTGCCAGCAGCAAAGGAGGCCCTAACACTGAAGCTTTCTTT,CASSKGGPNTEAFF
TRBJ2-1,NA,TRBV19,TRBD2,TGTGCCAGTAGTGTCTCTAGCGGCAGCTCCTACAATGAGCAGTTCTTC,CASSVSSGSSYNEQFF
TRBJ2-1,once,TRBV12-1,NA,TGTGCCAGCAGCTTTGATGGGCGGGGACACAATGAGCAGTTCTTC,CASSFDGRGHNEQFF
TRBJ2-5,NA,TRBV7-2,TRBD2,TGTGCCAGCAGCTTCAGACGGGGAGGGGAGACCCAGTACTTC,CASSFRRGGETQYF
TRBJ1-1,NA,TRBV4-2,NA,TGTGCCAGCAGCCAAGATGGGCCAGGGGTGAACACTGAAGCTTTCTTT,CASSQDGPGVNTEAFF
TRBJ2-6,NA,TRBV4-3,NA,TGCGCCAGCAGCCAAGATTGGGGGTCGGCAGGGGCGGGTGGGGCCAACGTCCTGACTTTC,CASSQDWGSAGAGGANVLTF
TRBJ1-3,NA,TRBV10-3,TRBD1,TGTGCCACCTCGACAGGGGCTTCTTCTGGAAACACCATATATTTT,CATSTGASSGNTIYF
TRBJ1-3,NA,TRBV7-2,NA,TGTGCCAGCAGCCCCTGGACAGTTGAGGGAAACACCATATATTTT,CASSPWTVEGNTIYF
TRBJ1-1,NA,TRBV7-2,NA,TGTGCCAGCAGCGCGGGACCCCCGGCAGGAGCTTTCTTT,CASSAGPPAGAFF
TRBJ2-4,NA,TRBV15,TRBD1,TGTGCCACCAGCAACCGGGACAGTCACATTCAGTACTTC,CATSNRDSHIQYF
TRBJ1-1,NA,TRBV27,NA,TGTGCCAGCAGCCTGGGAACGGGGACTGAAGCTTTCTTT,CASSLGTGTEAFF
TRBJ2-7,NA,TRBV4-1,NA,TGCGCCAGCAGCCACACGGGTGACTCCTACGAGCAGTACTTC,CASSHTGDSYEQYF
TRBJ1-3,NA,TRBV24-1,NA,TGTGCCACCAGTAGCGGATCCGGAAACACCATATATTTT,CATSSGSGNTIYF
TRBJ1-2,once,TRBV28,NA,TGTGCCAGCAAAAAGGGCGGGCCAAACTATGGCTACACCTTC,CASKKGGPNYGYTF
TRBJ1-1,NA,TRBV6-2/TRBV6-3,NA,TGTGCCAGCAGTTACCGGGGGAACACTGAAGCTTTCTTT,CASSYRGNTEAFF
TRBJ1-5,NA,TRBV6-5,NA,TGTGCCAGCAGTTACTCGAGTGGTTGGCCCCAGCATTTT,CASSYSSGWPQHF
TRBJ2-1,NA,TRBV10-3,NA,TGTGCCGCATCAGAACAACGGCGGGCGGGCTCCTACAATGAGCAGTTCTTC,CAASEQRRAGSYNEQFF
TRBJ1-4,NA,TRBV19,NA,TGTGCCAGTAGTATGACCGGAGTTGGAGGTGGGAATGAAAAACTGTTTTTT,CASSMTGVGGGNEKLFF
TRBJ2-1,NA,TRBV3-1/TRBV3-2,TRBD2,TGTGCCAGCAGCCAAGATTATCAGCGGGGGGGCCAGTTCTTC,CASSQDYQRGGQFF
TRBJ2-5,NA,TRBV11-2,NA,TGTGCCAGCAGCTTACGGAGGCGAGAGACCCAGTACTTC,CASSLRRRETQYF
TRBJ1-1,NA,TRBV3-1/TRBV3-2,TRBD1,TGTGCCAGCAGCCAAGATTCAGGGGGCAGAACTGAAGCTTTCTTT,CASSQDSGGRTEAFF
TRBJ2-3,NA,TRBV9,NA,TGTGCCAGCAGCGTCTTAGCAGATACGCAGTATTTT,CASSVLADTQYF
TRBJ2-1,NA,TRBV20-1,NA,TGCAGTGCTAGCAGGCAGGGGACGCAGTTCTTC,CSASRQGTQFF
TRBJ1-1,many,TRBV7-6,TRBD1,TGTGCCAGCAGCCCTATGGGACAGGGAGAGTATGCGGGGACTGAAGCTTTCTTT,CASSPMGQGEYAGTEAFF
TRBJ1-2,NA,TRBV4-2,NA,TGTGCCAGCAGCCAAGTGGGGGGGGAAGCTAACTATGGCTACACCTTC,CASSQVGGEANYGYTF
TRBJ2-1,many,TRBV27,TRBD1,TGTGCCAGCAGTCCAGGGACAGGGCACAATGAGCAGTTCTTC,CASSPGTGHNEQFF
TRBJ1-4,NA,TRBV15,TRBD1,TGTGCCACCAGCAGTCCAAGGGGGCTGGGGGAAAAACTGTTTTTT,CATSSPRGLGEKLFF
TRBJ2-2,NA,TRBV6-2/TRBV6-3,NA,TGTGCCAGCAGTCAGGTCGGGGAGCTGTTTTTT,CASSQVGELFF
TRBJ1-1,NA,TRBV6-1,TRBD1,TGTGCCAGCAGTGAAGGATATGACAGGGTAAACACTGAAGCTTTCTTT,CASSEGYDRVNTEAFF
TRBJ2-3,NA,TRBV2,TRBD2,TGTGCCAGTCACCCGGGACTAGCGGGAGTTGCGCAGTATTTT,CASHPGLAGVAQYF
TRBJ1-1,NA,TRBV5-4,NA,TGTGCCAGCAGCTCCCGGGACACATACACTGAAGCTTTCTTT,CASSSRDTYTEAFF
TRBJ1-1,NA,TRBV5-6,NA,TGTGCCAGCAGCTTGGCCAGGGTCATGAACACTGAAGCTTTCTTT,CASSLARVMNTEAFF